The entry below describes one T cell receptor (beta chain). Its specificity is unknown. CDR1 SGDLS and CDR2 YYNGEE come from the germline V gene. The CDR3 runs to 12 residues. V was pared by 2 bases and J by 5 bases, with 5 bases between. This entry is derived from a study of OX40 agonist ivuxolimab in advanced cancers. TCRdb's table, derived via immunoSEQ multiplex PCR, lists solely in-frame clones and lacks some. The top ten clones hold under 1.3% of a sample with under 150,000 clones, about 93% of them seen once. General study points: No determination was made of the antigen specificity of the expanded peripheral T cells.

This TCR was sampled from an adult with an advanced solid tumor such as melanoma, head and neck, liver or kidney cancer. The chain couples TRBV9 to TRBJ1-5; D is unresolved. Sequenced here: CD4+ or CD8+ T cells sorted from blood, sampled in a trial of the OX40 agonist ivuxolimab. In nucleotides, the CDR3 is TGTGCCAGCAGCGTCGGTTATCAGCCCCAGCATTTT. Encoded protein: CASSVGYQPQHF. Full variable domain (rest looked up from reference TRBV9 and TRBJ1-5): DSGVTQTPKHLITATGQRVTLRCSPRSGDLSVYWYQQSLDQGLQFLIQYYNGEERAKGNILERFSAQQFPDLHSELNLSSLELGDSALYFCASSVGYQPQHFGDGTRLSIL.